Presented here are 11 T cell receptor beta chains from one specimen sequenced in a study of cytomegalovirus exposure and HLA in healthy donors. The PCR was carried out with 60 Vbeta primers and 13 Jbeta primers. Measured with immunoSEQ multiplex PCR; TCRdb has only the in-frame clones, and not every one. The table lists hundreds of thousands of clones, about 80% of them singletons. The sequenced sample consisted of PBMCs. The receptors were sampled from a woman aged 40 to 50 in good health and CMV-seronegative.

J is TRBJ1-4 and V is TRBV4-1, with a possible D match to TRBD1 (5 bases). CDR1 is MGHRA, CDR2 YSYEKL, per germline. The CDR3 spans 14 residues. The germline V and J ends were trimmed by 1 base and 8 bases, with 11 bases remaining between them. CDR3 region: CASSQGGTLEKLFF. The CDR3 region has the DNA TGCGCCAGCAGCCAAGGGGGGACTCTCGAAAAACTGTTTTTT.

CDR3 bases: TGTGCCAGCAGCGTACCCGGACAGGCTAGGGGCTACACCTTC. Encoded protein: CASSVPGQARGYTF. This chain joins TRBV9 and TRBJ1-2; 7 nucleotides align to TRBD1. The CDR3 is made up of 14 amino acids. Per the germline V gene, CDR1 is SGDLS and CDR2 is YYNGEE. V lost 1 base, J lost 8 bases, and 8 bases stayed unmatched.

The J gene is TRBJ2-3, the V gene TRBV5-1, with TRBD2 matching 11 bases. The V gene's germline CDR1 is SGHRS and CDR2 YFSETQ. This CDR3 region has 15 residues. Losses at the gene ends were 2 bases for V and 4 bases for J; bases not matched to a gene: 3. This chain's CDR3 is CASSFPSGGPDTQYF. As DNA, the CDR3 is TGCGCCAGCAGCTTTCCTAGCGGGGGGCCAGATACGCAGTATTTT.

The chain has TRBV11-2 and TRBJ2-1; 10 bases line up with TRBD2. The CDR3 contains 15 residues. Germline CDR1 is SGHAT and CDR2 is FQNNGV. The trim removed 4 bases at V and 5 bases at J, leaving 5 bases unmatched. As DNA, the CDR3 is TGTGCCAGCAGCTCTAGCGGGGGTGGGAACAATGAGCAGTTCTTC. This codes for CASSSSGGGNNEQFF.

The rearrangement uses TRBV6-1 and TRBJ1-5, with a tentative D call TRBD1 (6 bases). The CDR3 is 15 residues long. With 7 bases removed from V and 0 bases from J, the gap between germline ends came to 13 bases. Germline V gene lookup returns CDR1 MNHNS and CDR2 SASEGT. The CDR3 spells CASTPEGGSNQPQHF. The CDR3 bases are TGTGCCAGCACGCCGGAAGGGGGTAGCAATCAGCCCCAGCATTTT.

The chain employs TRBV7-2 and TRBJ1-1; no definite D call. The CDR3 runs to 14 residues. Trimming removed 4 bases from V and 10 bases from J, with 19 bases in between. Germline V gene lookup returns CDR1 SGHTA and CDR2 FQGNSA. The CDR3 loop is CASSSYDLEVGAFF. The CDR3 DNA reads TGTGCCAGCAGCTCCTATGACTTGGAGGTTGGAGCTTTCTTT.

The V call is TRBV7-9, the J call TRBJ2-1, with TRBD1 matching 9 bases. With 6 bases clipped from V and 7 bases from J, the junction kept 7 bases outside the gene matches. CDR1 is SEHNR, CDR2 FQNEAQ, per germline (reference sequence). CDR3 length equals 14 residues. CDR3 sequence: CASSYGDRVNEQFF. The CDR3 bases are TGTGCCAGCAGTTATGGGGACAGGGTGAATGAGCAGTTCTTC.

V gene TRBV2 combines with J gene TRBJ2-7; tentatively, D is TRBD2 (6 bases). V was cut by 7 bases and J by 2 bases, with 27 bases left in between. The CDR3 is 18 residues long. The germline gives CDR1 SNHLY, CDR2 FYNNEI. The CDR3 nucleotides are TGTGCCAGCAAACTCTCTCAGATCTTCCCAGGCGGGGCCTACGAGCAGTACTTC. Residues: CASKLSQIFPGGAYEQYF.

This clone appeared a few times. The J gene is TRBJ1-5, the V gene TRBV2; weak D call: TRBD1 (5 bases). Germline V lookup: CDR1 SNHLY, CDR2 FYNNEI. Trimming stripped 6 bases from V and 3 bases from J, with 9 bases between. This CDR3 is built from 13 residues. CDR3 sequence (DNA): TGTGCCAGCAGGACAGCCCTCAATCAGCCCCAGCATTTT. Translation: CASRTALNQPQHF.

The chain uses TRBV30 and TRBJ1-6, with TRBD1 identical over 10 bases. CDR3 length: 16 amino acids. The V segment lost 3 bases and the J segment 0 bases; nucleotides outside the gene matches: 2. Per germline, CDR1 GTSNPN and CDR2 SVGIG (reference sequence). CDR3 nucleotides: TGTGCCTGGAGGACAGGGGGCCTCTCCTATAATTCACCCCTCCACTTT. This sequence encodes CAWRTGGLSYNSPLHF.

V and J are TRBV18 and TRBJ1-6; 9 positions match TRBD1. From germline, CDR1 is KGHSH and CDR2 LQKENI. Trimming cost V 4 bases and J 7 bases; bases outside gene matches: 11. The CDR3 covers 17 residues. Written as DNA, the CDR3 is TGTGCCAGCTCACAATTACCGCAGGGACAGGGAAATTCACCCCTCCACTTT. It encodes CASSQLPQGQGNSPLHF.